This TCR beta chain was documented in a study of radiotherapy plus CTLA-4 blockade in lung cancer. Whole-study findings and limits: Clones derived from tumor TCRs expanded in blood after radiotherapy plus ipilimumab.

Clones were sequenced by immunoSEQ multiplex PCR, and TCRdb holds only the in-frame ones, with some missing. The sample holds 39,000 or so clones, 60% to 75% seen once. J was trimmed by 4 bases and V by 4 bases; bases with no gene match: 13. CDR3 length equals 16 residues. Germline loops: CDR1 SGHNT, CDR2 YYREEE (reference sequence). This clone was seen only a few times. The antigen is undetermined. Source: peripheral blood, taken from a patient treated with radiotherapy plus ipilimumab. This clonotype was obtained from a human donor with non-small cell lung cancer who had stable disease on radiotherapy plus ipilimumab. This chain uses TRBV5-4 with TRBJ1-2; 7 positions agree with TRBD1. For the CDR3, the DNA is TGTGCCAGCAGCCCGGCATCACAGGGGTCCCCCTATGGCTACACCTTC. Translated, it gives CASSPASQGSPYGYTF.